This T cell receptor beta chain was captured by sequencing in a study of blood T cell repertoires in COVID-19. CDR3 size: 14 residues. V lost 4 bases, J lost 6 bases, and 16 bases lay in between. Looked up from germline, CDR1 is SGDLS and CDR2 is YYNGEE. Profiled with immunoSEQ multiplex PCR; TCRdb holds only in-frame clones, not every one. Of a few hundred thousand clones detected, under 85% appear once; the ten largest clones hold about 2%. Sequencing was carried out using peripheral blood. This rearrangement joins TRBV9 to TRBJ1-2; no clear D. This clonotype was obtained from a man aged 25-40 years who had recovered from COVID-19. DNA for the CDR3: TGTGCCAGCAGCACTAGCTCCGGTCTTGATGGCTACACCTTC. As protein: CASSTSSGLDGYTF.